A single sample gave rise to the 19 T cell receptor beta chains below, sequenced in a study of monozygotic twins with inflammatory bowel disease. For each CDR3 protein, TCRdb gives one entry from its re-call of the 5' RACE reads, without DNA. This sample carries some 130,000 distinct CDR3 sequences, with around 1.3% going to the ten biggest clones. The sequenced sample was blood. These receptors came from a human donor with ulcerative colitis or Crohn's disease, or a healthy co-twin of an affected twin (not recorded which).

This chain uses TRBV7-9 with TRBJ2-1; the TCRdb D gene call, TRBD2, has no DNA to confirm it. CDR1 is SEHNR and CDR2 is FQNEAQ in the germline V gene (reference sequence). This CDR3 has 17 residues. CDR3 in amino acids: CASSSTSGGRVLNEQFF.

V usage is TRBV18 and J usage is TRBJ2-5; the D call of TRBD1 rests on TCRdb alone, since no DNA is present to check it. This CDR3 region has 17 residues. Germline V lookup: CDR1 KGHSH, CDR2 LQKENI. The CDR3 region is CASSPRGQGQTQETQYF.

The genes are TRBV4-1 and TRBJ1-1. This CDR3 spans 14 amino acids. CDR1 and CDR2 from the germline V gene are MGHRA and YSYEKL. CDR3: CASSHGGPSTEAFF.

The chain employs TRBV6-5 and TRBJ2-3. This CDR3 spans 13 amino acids. Germline assignment: CDR1 MNHEY and CDR2 SVGAGI. The CDR3 region is CASSYPSTDTQYF.

This rearrangement joins TRBV30 to TRBJ1-2. Germline values: CDR1 GTSNPN, CDR2 SVGIG (reference sequence). The CDR3 runs to 12 residues. This CDR3 reads CAWSAAGYGYTF.

This chain connects TRBV28 to TRBJ1-2; without DNA, the TCRdb call of TRBD1 cannot be checked. Germline V lookup: CDR1 MDHEN, CDR2 SYDVKM. The CDR3 has 16 amino acids. CDR3 sequence reads: CASSWKGPPGDYGYTF.

J is TRBJ2-1 and V is TRBV5-1; absent DNA, TCRdb's TRBD2 call cannot be checked. CDR1 and CDR2 (germline): SGHRS, YFSETQ. The CDR3 covers 16 residues. The CDR3 protein is CASSSLSGASYNEQFF.

J is TRBJ2-1 and V is TRBV12-3 or TRBV12-4; TCRdb proposes TRBD1, but this gene call is untestable without DNA. The CDR3 is made up of 17 amino acids. CDR3 region: CASSLTRQGFSYNEQFF.

V and J are TRBV11-2 and TRBJ2-6; the D call of TRBD1 rests on TCRdb alone, since no DNA is present to check it. Germline V gene lookup returns CDR1 SGHAT and CDR2 FQNNGV. This CDR3 has 17 residues. The CDR3 protein is CASSHRTGRSGANVLTF.

V gene TRBV6-5 combines with J gene TRBJ2-7. Germline-derived CDR1 and CDR2 are MNHEY and SVGAGI. CDR3 length equals 15 residues. This CDR3 is CASSLGRGSSYEQYF.

V and J are TRBV7-7 and TRBJ2-2; as DNA is missing, the TRBD1 call by TCRdb cannot be tested. CDR3 length: 16 amino acids. In germline, CDR1 is SSHAT, CDR2 FNYEAQ (reference sequence). The CDR3 is CASRPSGTANTGELFF.

The V and J genes are TRBV12-3 or TRBV12-4 and TRBJ2-7; TCRdb lists TRBD2, though no DNA is available to test this call. This CDR3 contains 16 residues. This CDR3 is CASSLVLGLLGYEQYF.

The chain carries TRBV6-5 and TRBJ2-1; absent DNA, TCRdb's TRBD1 call cannot be checked. Germline CDR1 and CDR2: MNHEY and SVGAGI. The CDR3 is 11 amino acids. This CDR3 reads CASPDREIWFF.

This chain connects TRBV2 to TRBJ2-1. This CDR3 region has 13 residues. CDR1 is SNHLY, CDR2 FYNNEI, per germline. The CDR3: CASKVAANNEQFF.

The chain has TRBV7-2 and TRBJ2-4; TCRdb's D gene call, TRBD2, goes unchecked for lack of DNA. Germline V gene data show CDR1 as SGHTA and CDR2 as FQGNSA. The CDR3 is 15 amino acids. The CDR3 region is CASSFVRGWIGIQYF.

This sequence joins TRBV12-3 or TRBV12-4 and TRBJ2-7; TCRdb's D gene call, TRBD1, goes unchecked for lack of DNA. The CDR3 length is 17 residues. CDR3 sequence reads: CDSSFWPRDRDTYEQYF.

The V and J genes are TRBV27 and TRBJ2-7; TCRdb's assignment of TRBD1 cannot be checked, as there is no DNA. Germline V gene sequence: CDR1 MNHEY, CDR2 SMNVEV (reference sequence). CDR3 length equals 14 residues. This CDR3 is CASSFRDRGEGQYF.

This rearrangement joins TRBV19 to TRBJ2-4; as DNA is missing, the TRBD1 call by TCRdb cannot be tested. The CDR3 spans 17 residues. The germline V gene has CDR1 LNHDA and CDR2 SQIVND (reference sequence). CDR3 protein: CASSTRDRSLAKNIQYF.

CDR3 region: CASRLVFRDCTDTQYF. V usage is TRBV12-2 and J usage is TRBJ2-3; TCRdb selects TRBD2, and the lack of DNA leaves this call unchecked. TRBV12-2 is flagged as a pseudogene. The CDR3 consists of 16 residues.